This TCR beta chain is from a study of T cells in lung cancer brain metastases. The V end was cut by 6 bases, the J end by 5 bases, with 6 bases between. This CDR3 has 11 residues. Germline loops: CDR1 SNHLY, CDR2 FYNNEI. TCRdb keeps only in-frame clones here, not all; method: immunoSEQ multiplex PCR. The sample lists about 1,000 clones, around nine tenths occurring once. The rearrangement links TRBV2 to TRBJ2-3; D is undetermined. The sequencing input was tumor tissue from a brain metastasis. This clonotype originated in a woman aged 35 to 49 with non-small cell lung cancer that had spread to the brain. CDR3 residues: CASRQEDTQYF. CDR3 DNA: TGTGCCAGCAGGCAGGAAGATACGCAGTATTTT.